What follows describes a single T cell receptor (beta chain). The assay was immunoSEQ multiplex PCR, and TCRdb's table has in-frame clones only and misses some. The sample lists around 200,000 clones, 88% occurring once. This sample was included in a study of blood T cell repertoires in COVID-19. CDR3 length: 12 residues. The V gene end was trimmed by 4 bases and the J gene end by 11 bases; junction bases not matched to a gene: 7. Germline CDR1 and CDR2: SGHTA and FQGNSA. Sequenced: peripheral blood. The chain links TRBV7-2 to TRBJ1-1; 7 positions match TRBD1. The clonotype originates from a man aged 18 to 29 with active or convalescent COVID-19. The CDR3 loop is CASSSQQGSAFF. CDR3 nucleotides: TGTGCCAGCAGCTCTCAACAGGGGTCGGCTTTCTTT.